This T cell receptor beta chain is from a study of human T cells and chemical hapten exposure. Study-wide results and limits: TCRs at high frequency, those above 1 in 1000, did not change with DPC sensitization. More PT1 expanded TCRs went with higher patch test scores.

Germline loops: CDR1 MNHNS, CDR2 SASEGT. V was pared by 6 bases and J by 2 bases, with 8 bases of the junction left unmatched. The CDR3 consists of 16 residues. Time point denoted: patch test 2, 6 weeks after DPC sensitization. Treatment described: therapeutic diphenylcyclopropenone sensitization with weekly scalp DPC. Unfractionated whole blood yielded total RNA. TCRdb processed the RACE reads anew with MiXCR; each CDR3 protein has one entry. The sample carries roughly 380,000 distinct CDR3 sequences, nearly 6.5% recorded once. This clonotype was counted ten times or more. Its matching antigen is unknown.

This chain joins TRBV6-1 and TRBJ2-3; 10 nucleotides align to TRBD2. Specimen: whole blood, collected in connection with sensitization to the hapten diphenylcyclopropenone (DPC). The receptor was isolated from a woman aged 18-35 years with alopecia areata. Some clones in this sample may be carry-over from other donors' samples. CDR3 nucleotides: TGTGCCAGCAGCCGCAAGCGGGGGGGCTCCACAGATACGCAGTATTTT. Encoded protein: CASSRKRGGSTDTQYF.